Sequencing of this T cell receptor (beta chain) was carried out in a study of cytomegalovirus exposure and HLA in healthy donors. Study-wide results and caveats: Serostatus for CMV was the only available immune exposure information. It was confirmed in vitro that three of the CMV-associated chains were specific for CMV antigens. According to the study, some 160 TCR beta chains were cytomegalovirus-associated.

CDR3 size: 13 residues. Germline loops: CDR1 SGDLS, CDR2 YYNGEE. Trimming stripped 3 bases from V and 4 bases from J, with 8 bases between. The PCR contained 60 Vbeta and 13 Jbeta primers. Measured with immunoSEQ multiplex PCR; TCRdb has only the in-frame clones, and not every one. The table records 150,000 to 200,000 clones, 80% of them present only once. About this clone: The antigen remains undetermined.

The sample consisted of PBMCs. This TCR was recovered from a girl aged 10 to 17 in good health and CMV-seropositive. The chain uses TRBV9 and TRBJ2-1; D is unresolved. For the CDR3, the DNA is TGTGCCAGCAGCGCCCGCTATTACAATGAGCAGTTCTTC. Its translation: CASSARYYNEQFF.